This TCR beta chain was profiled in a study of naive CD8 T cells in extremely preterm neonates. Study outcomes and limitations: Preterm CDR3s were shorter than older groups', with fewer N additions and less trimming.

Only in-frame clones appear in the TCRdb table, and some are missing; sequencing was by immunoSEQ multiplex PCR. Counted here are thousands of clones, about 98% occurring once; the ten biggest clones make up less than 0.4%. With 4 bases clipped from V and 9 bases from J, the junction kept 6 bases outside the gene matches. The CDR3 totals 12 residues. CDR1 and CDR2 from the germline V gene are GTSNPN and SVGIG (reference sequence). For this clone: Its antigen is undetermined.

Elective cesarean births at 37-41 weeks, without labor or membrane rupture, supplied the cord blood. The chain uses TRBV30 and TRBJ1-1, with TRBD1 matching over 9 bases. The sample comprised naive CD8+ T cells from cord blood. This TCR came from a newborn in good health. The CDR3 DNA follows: TGTGCCTGGAAAACAGGGGGCGATAAAGCTTTCTTT. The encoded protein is CAWKTGGDKAFF.